The clone carrying this T cell receptor (beta chain) has a handful of counts. Here immunoSEQ multiplex PCR was the method, and the copy in TCRdb shows in-frame clones only, minus some. The repertoire holds under 200,000 clones, with about three quarters as singletons. The data belong to a study of blood T cell repertoires in COVID-19. Between the trimmed V and J ends, which lost 4 bases and 3 bases, there was a span of 15 bases. Germline V gene sequence: CDR1 LGHNA, CDR2 YNFKEQ. This CDR3 has 15 residues. The material sequenced was peripheral blood. J is TRBJ1-2 and V is TRBV4-2; the D gene is possibly TRBD1 (5 bases). The TCR comes from a man between 60 and 70 years old with acute or convalescent COVID-19. CDR3 nucleotide sequence: TGTGCCAGCAGCCCCCTGAGCGAAGGGGACTATGGCTACACCTTC. Amino acid sequence: CASSPLSEGDYGYTF.